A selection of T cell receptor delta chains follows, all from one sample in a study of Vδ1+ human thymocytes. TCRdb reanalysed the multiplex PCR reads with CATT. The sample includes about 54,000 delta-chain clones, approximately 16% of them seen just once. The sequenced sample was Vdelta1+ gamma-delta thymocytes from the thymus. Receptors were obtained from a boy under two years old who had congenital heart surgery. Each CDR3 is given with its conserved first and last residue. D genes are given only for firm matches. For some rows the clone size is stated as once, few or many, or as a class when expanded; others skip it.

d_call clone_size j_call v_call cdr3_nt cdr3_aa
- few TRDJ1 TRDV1 TGTGCTCTTGGGGAACGGGTAAGCGGCTGGGGACTGTACACCGATAAACTCATCTTT CALGERVSGWGLYTDKLIF
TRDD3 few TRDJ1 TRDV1 TGTGCTCTTGGGGAAGAAGAGAGGGCTGCCTACCGTTACTGGGGGATATCCACCGATAAACTCATCTTT CALGEEERAAYRYWGISTDKLIF
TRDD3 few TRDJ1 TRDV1 TGTGCTCTTGGGGAACTGAGAGGGGGATACCCTCACACCGATAAACTCATCTTT CALGELRGGYPHTDKLIF
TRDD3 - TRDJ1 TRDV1 TGTGCTCTTGGGGAGATATTACTTCCTGCACCTAACTGGGGGATACGCGAGGTATACCTCATCTTT CALGEILLPAPNWGIREVYLIF
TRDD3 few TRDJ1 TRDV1 TGTGCTCTTGGGGAACGTGGTCCTAACGGGGGGATACTAGACACCGATAAACTCATCTTT CALGERGPNGGILDTDKLIF
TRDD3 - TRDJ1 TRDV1 TGTGCTCTTGGTTCCGGGTACTGGGGGTCGTACACCGATAGACTCATCTTT CALGSGYWGSYTDRLIF
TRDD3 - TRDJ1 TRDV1 TGTGCTCTTGGGGCTTTTTCCCCCACTCGGATACGGCTTACCGATAAACTCATCTTT CALGAFSPTRIRLTDKLIF
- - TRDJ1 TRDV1 TGTGCTCTTGGGGAACCCGAAAAAATGACTTTCACCGATAAACTCATCTTT CALGEPEKMTFTDKLIF
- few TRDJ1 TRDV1 TGTGCTCTTGGGGAAGTCCTACGATTACTGGGGCCTCGCTACACCGATAAACTCATCTTT CALGEVLRLLGPRYTDKLIF
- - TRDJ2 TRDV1 TGTGCCCTGTCGCCCCCCTTACCGGGGGGTCACCCGACAGCACAACTCTTCTTT CALSPPLPGGHPTAQLFF
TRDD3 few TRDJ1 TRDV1 TGTGCTCTTGGGAAACCGTTATTAGGGCCTTCCCTCCGTACTGGGGGGCCGTACACCGATAAACTCATCTTT CALGKPLLGPSLRTGGPYTDKLIF
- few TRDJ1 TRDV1 TGTGCTCTTGGGGCCCCTTCCGTCCCTTACACCGATAAACTCATCTTT CALGAPSVPYTDKLIF
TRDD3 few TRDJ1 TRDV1 TGTGCTCTTGGGGACGGCCTTCCCCTCCCTACTGGGGGAAAACTTTTCCGGTACACCGATAAACTCATCTTT CALGDGLPLPTGGKLFRYTDKLIF
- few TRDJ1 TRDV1 TGTGCTCTTGGGGTAATCTGGGGTTCTCATATTAACACCGATAAACTCATCTTT CALGVIWGSHINTDKLIF
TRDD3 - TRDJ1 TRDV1 TGTGCTCTTGGGGAACCCCTGGGGGATGGGCCATACACCGATAAACTCATCTTT CALGEPLGDGPYTDKLIF
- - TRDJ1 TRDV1 TGTGCCCTTGGGGTAAAACTGGGACCTACCACGTACTACACCGATAAACTCATCTTT CALGVKLGPTTYYTDKLIF
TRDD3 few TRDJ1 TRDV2 TGTGCCTGTGACACCGGTTTCCGAGGGGACTGGGGGATAAATACCGATAAACTCATCTTT CACDTGFRGDWGINTDKLIF
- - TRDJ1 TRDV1 TGTGCTCTTGGGGAACCGACCTCTAACCCGTACACCGATAAACTCATCTTT CALGEPTSNPYTDKLIF